The subject of this entry is one TCR beta chain. What it recognizes is unknown. With iRepertoire HTBI primers and Arm-PCR of CDR3 regions, TCR beta libraries were built. TCRdb re-called the multiplex PCR reads with MiXCR, one entry per CDR3 protein. The sample includes hundreds of thousands of distinct CDR3 sequences, roughly 20% seen only once; the top ten take 7.8%. The sample is drawn from a study of regulatory T cells in long-lasting Graves disease. The time point was: persistent/refractory GD, antithyroid drugs over 5 years with positive TRAb. PBMC-extracted RNA yielded the TCR library. CDR3 length: 15 residues. The germline gives CDR1 DFQATT, CDR2 SNEGSKA (reference sequence). V lost 6 bases, J lost 8 bases, and 16 bases stayed unmatched. Study conclusions and caveats: Relative to new patients (966), persistent patients exhibited greater sharing of public clonotypes (around 2,500). Persistent disease showed a preference for TRBV28, TRBJ1-2 and TRBJ2-5.

This clonotype was obtained from a female donor with Graves disease. The sequenced sample was peripheral blood mononuclear cells (PBMCs), obtained when the disease was refractory, from a patient treated with antithyroid drugs. V usage is TRBV20-1 and J usage is TRBJ2-7, with 10 nucleotides matching TRBD1. CDR3 loop: CSAAMTTGGAMKQYF. CDR3 sequence (DNA): TGCAGTGCGGCGATGACGACAGGGGGCGCGATGAAGCAGTACTTC.